This is a list of T cell receptor beta chains from one sample in a study of blood T cell repertoires in COVID-19. The assay was immunoSEQ multiplex PCR, and TCRdb's table has in-frame clones only and misses some. The sample has around 200,000 clones; 70% to 90% are singletons. Sequenced sample: PBMCs or T cells enriched from blood (not recorded which). The source of these receptors is a woman aged 25 to 39 who had been exposed to COVID-19. Both conserved end residues are part of each CDR3. Fields, in order: V gene, J gene, clone size, D gene, CDR3 protein, CDR3 DNA. A D gene is named only where the DNA matches it firmly. Clone size is stated in some rows and not others, as once, few, many or a class when expanded.

>TRBV5-4|TRBJ1-1|-|-
CASSLNSMRTEAFF
TGTGCCAGCAGCTTGAACTCGATGAGGACTGAAGCTTTCTTT
>TRBV2|TRBJ1-4|-|-
CASRWGGEKLFF
TGCGCCAGCAGGTGGGGGGGGGAAAAACTGTTTTTT
>TRBV10-2|TRBJ1-6|-|-
CASSGPDLRGNSPLHF
TGCGCCAGCAGTGGGCCGGATCTCCGGGGTAATTCACCCCTCCACTTT
>TRBV6-5|TRBJ1-1|-|-
CATRTGSNTEAFF
TGTGCCACCAGAACAGGGTCGAACACTGAAGCTTTCTTT
>TRBV29-1|TRBJ1-2|-|TRBD1
CSVGQGKGSNYGYTF
TGCAGCGTCGGACAGGGGAAGGGATCTAACTATGGCTACACCTTC
>TRBV3-1/TRBV3-2|TRBJ2-7|-|TRBD1
CASSQVTRGREQYF
TGTGCCAGCAGCCAAGTCACCAGGGGGCGAGAGCAGTACTTC
>TRBV2|TRBJ1-5|-|-
CASLPAGSNQPQHF
TGTGCCAGCCTTCCAGCAGGCTCCAATCAGCCCCAGCATTTT
>TRBV27|TRBJ1-5|-|-
CATRGPGDQPQHF
TGTGCCACCCGAGGGCCGGGGGATCAGCCCCAGCATTTT
>TRBV19|TRBJ1-5|-|-
CASSEGGGYQPQHF
TGTGCCAGTAGTGAAGGGGGAGGGTATCAGCCCCAGCATTTT
>TRBV9|TRBJ1-6|few|TRBD1
CASSRTGTDNSPLHF
TGTGCCAGCAGCAGGACAGGGACCGATAATTCACCCCTCCACTTT
>TRBV2|TRBJ1-2|-|-
CASSIQGDYGYTF
TGTGCCAGCAGTATACAAGGGGACTATGGCTACACCTTC
>TRBV5-1|TRBJ1-6|-|TRBD1
CASSLKTGAGSPLHF
TGCGCCAGCAGCCTAAAAACAGGGGCAGGCTCACCCCTCCACTTT
>TRBV11-3|TRBJ1-2|-|-
CASSLGRTNYGYTF
TGTGCCAGCAGCTTAGGCAGAACTAACTATGGCTACACCTTC
>TRBV5-4|TRBJ2-7|-|TRBD2
CASSSTRQSGGSYEQYF
TGTGCCAGCAGCTCCACAAGACAGAGCGGGGGCTCCTACGAGCAGTACTTC
>TRBV4-2|TRBJ2-5|-|-
CASSQDGGGGETQYF
TGTGCCAGCAGCCAAGACGGGGGTGGCGGGGAGACCCAGTACTTC
>TRBV12-3/TRBV12-4|TRBJ1-6|-|-
CASSLGRTEPHF
TGTGCCAGCAGTTTGGGGCGGACAGAGCCTCACTTT
>TRBV5-6|TRBJ2-7|-|-
CASSLRSAGSSYEQYF
TGTGCCAGCAGCTTGCGGTCCGCAGGGTCCTCCTACGAGCAGTACTTC
>TRBV19|TRBJ1-2|-|TRBD1
CASTPGQGNYGYTF
TGTGCCAGTACCCCGGGACAGGGGAACTATGGCTACACCTTC
>TRBV5-1|TRBJ2-5|-|TRBD1
CASSLGTRTGGVETQYF
TGCGCCAGCAGCTTGGGCACTAGGACAGGGGGAGTGGAGACCCAGTACTTC
>TRBV2|TRBJ1-1|once|-
CASSEAQLNTEAFF
TGTGCCAGCAGTGAGGCCCAGTTGAACACTGAAGCTTTCTTT
>TRBV1|TRBJ1-3|-|-
CTSSQDQCTVRPSGNTIYF
TGCACCAGCAGCCAAGATCAGTGTACAGTAAGACCCTCTGGAAACACCATATATTTT
>TRBV28|TRBJ1-5|-|-
CASSLWQGSNQPQHF
TGTGCCAGCAGTTTATGGCAGGGAAGCAATCAGCCCCAGCATTTT
>TRBV3-1/TRBV3-2|TRBJ2-5|few|-
CASSQWELKTQYF
TGTGCCAGCAGCCAATGGGAGCTGAAGACCCAGTACTTC
>TRBV5-1|TRBJ1-1|-|TRBD1
CASSLLPYGTGTMNTEAFF
TGCGCCAGCAGCTTGTTACCCTACGGGACAGGGACCATGAACACTGAAGCTTTCTTT